These T cell receptor beta chains were read from a single sample in a study of T cells after yellow fever vaccination. A single record per CDR3 protein comes from TCRdb applying MiXCR to the 5' RACE reads. The sample records around 330,000 distinct CDR3 sequences, around 3.6% being singletons. The sample in question was PBMCs, obtained on the day of the yellow fever booster vaccination. Receptor source: a man aged 18 to 29 who received the YFV17D yellow fever vaccine. Each CDR3 is given with its conserved first and last residue. D genes are given only for firm matches. The size entry is marked missing in some rows and otherwise reads once, few, many or a size class.

D: .; size: few; V: TRBV27; J: TRBJ2-3; DNA: TGTGCCAGCACCGGGACGAGCACAGATACGCAGTATTTT; CDR3: CASTGTSTDTQYF
D: .; size: few; V: TRBV12-3/TRBV12-4; J: TRBJ2-3; DNA: TGTGCCAGCAGTTTAGTCCGGGGGCCAGGTGATACGCAGTATTTT; CDR3: CASSLVRGPGDTQYF
D: TRBD2; size: few; V: TRBV14; J: TRBJ2-1; DNA: TGTGCCAGCAGCCCCTTTAAGGGCGAGCGGGGGACCTACAATGAGCAGTTCTTC; CDR3: CASSPFKGERGTYNEQFF
D: TRBD2; size: many; V: TRBV5-1; J: TRBJ2-5; DNA: TGTGCCAGCAGCCTGACTAGCGGGGGTCAAGAGACCCAGTACTTC; CDR3: CASSLTSGGQETQYF
D: .; size: .; V: TRBV5-1; J: TRBJ1-3; DNA: TGCGCCAGCAGCTTGATCCCGGCGGACACCATATATTTT; CDR3: CASSLIPADTIYF
D: .; size: few; V: TRBV12-2; J: TRBJ2-7; DNA: TGTGCAAGTCGCTTAGGTTTTTATTCAGGGAACCACGAGCAGTACTTC; CDR3: CASRLGFYSGNHEQYF
D: TRBD1; size: many; V: TRBV12-3/TRBV12-4; J: TRBJ2-3; DNA: TGTGCCAGCATCGACAGGGAGCAGGGAGATACGCAGTATTTT; CDR3: CASIDREQGDTQYF
D: TRBD2; size: .; V: TRBV7-2; J: TRBJ2-1; DNA: TGTGCCAGCAGCACAGGGACTAGCCTCTACAATGAGCAGTTCTTC; CDR3: CASSTGTSLYNEQFF
D: .; size: many; V: TRBV7-2; J: TRBJ1-2; DNA: TGTGCCAGCAGCTACAGGATTTACTATGGCTACACCTTC; CDR3: CASSYRIYYGYTF
D: .; size: many; V: TRBV11-2; J: TRBJ2-5; DNA: TGTGCCAGCCGTAGGCCCCAAGAGACCCAGTACTTC; CDR3: CASRRPQETQYF
D: .; size: .; V: TRBV12-5; J: TRBJ1-1; DNA: TGTGCTAGTGGAAGGTCGGGACAGAACACTGAAGCTTTCTTT; CDR3: CASGRSGQNTEAFF
D: TRBD1; size: few; V: TRBV11-2; J: TRBJ2-6; DNA: TGTGCCAGCAGCCGCCGGGACAGGGGAATGTTGGCCAACGTCCTGACTTTC; CDR3: CASSRRDRGMLANVLTF
D: .; size: .; V: TRBV6-6; J: TRBJ1-4; DNA: TGTGCCAGCAAAACCGAAGGGGATCCAACTAATGAAAAACTGTTTTTT; CDR3: CASKTEGDPTNEKLFF
D: .; size: many; V: TRBV2; J: TRBJ2-5; DNA: TGTGCCAGCTCAGGGGCTAGCGGAGAGACCCAGTACTTC; CDR3: CASSGASGETQYF
D: .; size: .; V: TRBV5-1; J: TRBJ1-1; DNA: TGCGCCAGCAGCTTGGAAGCGAAGAACACTGAAGCTTTCTTT; CDR3: CASSLEAKNTEAFF
D: .; size: .; V: TRBV19; J: TRBJ1-5; DNA: TGTGCCAGTATTCCGACGGCGGGGAGCAATCAGCCCCAGCATTTT; CDR3: CASIPTAGSNQPQHF
D: .; size: few; V: TRBV18; J: TRBJ2-1; DNA: TGTGCCAGCTCACCACCGTCCGGACGGAATATCGAGCAGTTCTTC; CDR3: CASSPPSGRNIEQFF
D: .; size: few; V: TRBV6-2/TRBV6-3; J: TRBJ1-2; DNA: TGTGCCAGCAGTTACACCGGGGCTGGCTACACCTTC; CDR3: CASSYTGAGYTF
D: .; size: .; V: TRBV25-1; J: TRBJ2-3; DNA: TGTGCCAGCAGTGAATTCGTGACGGGGGCCCGCACAGATACGCAGTATTTT; CDR3: CASSEFVTGARTDTQYF
D: TRBD1; size: .; V: TRBV20-1; J: TRBJ2-5; DNA: TGCAGTGCGCCGGGGACAGTCCAAGAGACCCAGTACTTC; CDR3: CSAPGTVQETQYF
D: .; size: few; V: TRBV4-3; J: TRBJ1-3; DNA: TGCGCCAGCAGCACAAGGTTTGGAAACACCATATATTTT; CDR3: CASSTRFGNTIYF
D: TRBD1; size: many; V: TRBV28; J: TRBJ2-1; DNA: TGTGCCAGCAGAGGGCTAACCCGGGACAGGGGAAATGAGCAGTTCTTC; CDR3: CASRGLTRDRGNEQFF
D: .; size: many; V: TRBV12-3/TRBV12-4; J: TRBJ1-3; DNA: TGTGCCAGCAGTCCTCCGAACGGAAACACCATATATTTT; CDR3: CASSPPNGNTIYF
D: .; size: many; V: TRBV7-2; J: TRBJ2-5; DNA: TGTGCCAGCGGCAGGGATTGGGAGACCCAGTACTTC; CDR3: CASGRDWETQYF
D: .; size: few; V: TRBV9; J: TRBJ2-1; DNA: TGTGCCAGCAGCCTCCGATCAACTTGGGCGCCCTACAATGAGCAGTTCTTC; CDR3: CASSLRSTWAPYNEQFF
D: TRBD1; size: many; V: TRBV6-2/TRBV6-3; J: TRBJ1-1; DNA: TGTGCCAGCAGCCAGGGGCCGACAGGGGTATTT; CDR3: CASSQGPTGVF
D: TRBD1; size: many; V: TRBV6-5; J: TRBJ2-3; DNA: TGTGCCAGCAGTTTACAGGGGGCTTTAGATACGCAGTATTTT; CDR3: CASSLQGALDTQYF
D: TRBD1; size: many; V: TRBV6-2/TRBV6-3; J: TRBJ1-2; DNA: TGTGCCAGCAGTGACAGGGAGAAGTATGGCTACACCTTC; CDR3: CASSDREKYGYTF
D: TRBD1; size: many; V: TRBV7-9; J: TRBJ1-2; DNA: TGTGCCAGCAGCTTAGCAGGGACAGCGTTTGGCGGCTACACCTTC; CDR3: CASSLAGTAFGGYTF
D: .; size: .; V: TRBV6-5; J: TRBJ2-1; DNA: TGTGCCAGCAGGCCAGGGGTCCGGTCCTACAATGAGCAGTTCTTC; CDR3: CASRPGVRSYNEQFF